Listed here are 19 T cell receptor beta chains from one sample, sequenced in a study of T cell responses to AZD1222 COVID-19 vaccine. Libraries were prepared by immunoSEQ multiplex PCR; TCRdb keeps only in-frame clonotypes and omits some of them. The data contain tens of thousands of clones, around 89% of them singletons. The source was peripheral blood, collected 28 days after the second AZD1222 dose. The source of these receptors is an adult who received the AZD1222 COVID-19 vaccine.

The CDR3 DNA sequence: TGTGCCAGCAGCGGCTTCGGGTGGGGCACTGAAGCTTTCTTT. Its protein is CASSGFGWGTEAFF. V is TRBV5-6 and J is TRBJ1-1; D remains unclear. The V end lost 4 bases, the J end lost 4 bases, and 14 bases lay between the germline ends. The CDR3 is made up of 14 amino acids. Germline V gives CDR1 SGHDT, CDR2 YYEEEE.

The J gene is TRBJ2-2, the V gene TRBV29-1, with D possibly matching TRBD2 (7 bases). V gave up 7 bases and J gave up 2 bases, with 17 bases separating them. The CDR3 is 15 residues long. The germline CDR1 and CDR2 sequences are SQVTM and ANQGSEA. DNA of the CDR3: TGCAGCGCCTCGGGGGGAGGGGGAAACACCGGGGAGCTGTTTTTT. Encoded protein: CSASGGGGNTGELFF.

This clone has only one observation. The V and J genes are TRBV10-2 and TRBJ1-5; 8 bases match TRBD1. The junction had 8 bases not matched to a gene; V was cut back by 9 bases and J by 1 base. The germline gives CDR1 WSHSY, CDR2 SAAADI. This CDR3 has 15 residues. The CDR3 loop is CASKTGGASNQPQHF. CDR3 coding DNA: TGCGCCAGTAAAACAGGGGGTGCGAGCAATCAGCCCCAGCATTTT.

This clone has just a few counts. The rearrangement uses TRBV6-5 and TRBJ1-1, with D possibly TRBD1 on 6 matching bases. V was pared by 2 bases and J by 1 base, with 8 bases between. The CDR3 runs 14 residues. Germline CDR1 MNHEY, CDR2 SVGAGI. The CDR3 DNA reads TGTGCCAGCAGTTACCTGACAGGGAACACTGAAGCTTTCTTT. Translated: CASSYLTGNTEAFF.

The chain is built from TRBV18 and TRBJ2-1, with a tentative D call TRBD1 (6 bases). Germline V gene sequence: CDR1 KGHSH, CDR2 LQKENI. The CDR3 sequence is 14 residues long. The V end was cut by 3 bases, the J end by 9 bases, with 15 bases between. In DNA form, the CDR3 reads TGTGCCAGCTCACCGGCGGCAGGGGATTCTGAGCAGTTCTTC. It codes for CASSPAAGDSEQFF.

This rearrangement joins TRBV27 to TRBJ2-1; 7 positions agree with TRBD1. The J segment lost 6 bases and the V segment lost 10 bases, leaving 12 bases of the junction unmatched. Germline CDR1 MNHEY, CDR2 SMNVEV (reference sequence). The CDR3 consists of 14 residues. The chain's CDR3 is CATRLDRAINEQFF. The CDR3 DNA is TGTGCCACCAGACTCGACAGGGCAATCAATGAGCAGTTCTTC.

In nucleotides, the CDR3 is TGTGCCAGCAGCGTGGGACAGCATAATTCACCCCTCCACTTT. Amino acid sequence: CASSVGQHNSPLHF. The chain has TRBV9 and TRBJ1-6; 7 positions match TRBD1. The trim removed 2 bases at V and 5 bases at J, leaving 1 base unmatched. The germline gives CDR1 SGDLS, CDR2 YYNGEE. The CDR3 length is 14 residues. Filled out from reference TRBV9 and TRBJ1-6, the complete variable domain reads DSGVTQTPKHLITATGQRVTLRCSPRSGDLSVYWYQQSLDQGLQFLIQYYNGEERAKGNILERFSAQQFPDLHSELNLSSLELGDSALYFCASSVGQHNSPLHFGNGTRLTVT.

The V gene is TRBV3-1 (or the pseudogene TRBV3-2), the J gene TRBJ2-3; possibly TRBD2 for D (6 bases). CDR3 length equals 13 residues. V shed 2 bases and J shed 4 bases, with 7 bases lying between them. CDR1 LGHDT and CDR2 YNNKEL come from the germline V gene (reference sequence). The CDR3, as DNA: TGTGCCAGCAGCCAACCGGGGGCAGATACGCAGTATTTT. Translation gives CASSQPGADTQYF.

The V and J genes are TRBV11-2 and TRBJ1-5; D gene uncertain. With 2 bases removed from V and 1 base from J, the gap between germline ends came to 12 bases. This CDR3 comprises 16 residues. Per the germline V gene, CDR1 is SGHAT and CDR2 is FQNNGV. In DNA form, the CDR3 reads TGTGCCAGCAGCTTATCTCGGGTAGAAAGCAATCAGCCCCAGCATTTT. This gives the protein CASSLSRVESNQPQHF.

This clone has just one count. The CDR3 protein is CASSQDPKSDTIYF. In DNA, the CDR3 is TGTGCCAGCAGCCAAGATCCCAAATCGGACACCATATATTTT. The chain couples TRBV3-1 (or the pseudogene TRBV3-2) to TRBJ1-3, with D hard to call. Germline V CDR1 and CDR2: LGHDT, YNNKEL (reference sequence). The CDR3 sequence is 14 residues long. Trimming pared 0 bases from V and 8 bases from J, leaving 11 bases between.

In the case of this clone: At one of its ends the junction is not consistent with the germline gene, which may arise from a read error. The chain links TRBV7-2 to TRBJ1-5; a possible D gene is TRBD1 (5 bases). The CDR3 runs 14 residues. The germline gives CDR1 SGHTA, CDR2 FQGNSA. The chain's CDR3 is CASSFSQGKQPQHF. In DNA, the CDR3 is TGTGCCAGCAGCTTCAGTCAGGGCAAACAGCCCCAGCATTTT.

As DNA, the CDR3 is TGCGCCAGCAGTGAGTCGGGTGGTCCTGGCCGAGAGACCCAGTACTTC. Its translation: CASSESGGPGRETQYF. This chain connects TRBV10-1 to TRBJ2-5; D is ambiguous. V shed 0 bases and J shed 4 bases, with 15 bases lying between them. The CDR3 has 16 residues. Germline V CDR1 and CDR2: WNHNN, SYGVQD (reference sequence).

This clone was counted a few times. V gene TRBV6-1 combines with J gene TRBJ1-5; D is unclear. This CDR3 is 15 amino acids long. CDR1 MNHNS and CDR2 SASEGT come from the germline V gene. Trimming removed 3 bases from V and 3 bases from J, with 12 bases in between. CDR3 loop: CASSEERVSNQPQHF. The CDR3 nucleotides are TGTGCCAGCAGTGAGGAACGGGTTTCCAATCAGCCCCAGCATTTT.

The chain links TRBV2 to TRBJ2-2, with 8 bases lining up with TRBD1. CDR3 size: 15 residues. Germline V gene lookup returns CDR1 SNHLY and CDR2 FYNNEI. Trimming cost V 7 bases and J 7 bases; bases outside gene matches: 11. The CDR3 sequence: CASTRQGAENGELFF. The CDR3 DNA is TGTGCCAGCACGAGGCAGGGGGCCGAGAACGGGGAGCTGTTTTTT. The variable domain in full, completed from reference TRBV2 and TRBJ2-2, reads EPEVTQTPSHQVTQMGQEVILRCVPISNHLYFYWYRQILGQKVEFLVSFYNNEISEKSEIFDDQFSVERPDGSNFTLKIRSTKLEDSAMYFCASTRQGAENGELFFGEGSRLTVL.

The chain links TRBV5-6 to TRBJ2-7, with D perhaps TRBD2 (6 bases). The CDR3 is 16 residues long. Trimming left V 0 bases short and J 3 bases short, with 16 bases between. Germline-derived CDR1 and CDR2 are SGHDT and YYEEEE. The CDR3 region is CASSLGGAGTYYEQYF. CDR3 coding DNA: TGTGCCAGCAGCTTGGGCGGGGCAGGGACTTACTACGAGCAGTACTTC.

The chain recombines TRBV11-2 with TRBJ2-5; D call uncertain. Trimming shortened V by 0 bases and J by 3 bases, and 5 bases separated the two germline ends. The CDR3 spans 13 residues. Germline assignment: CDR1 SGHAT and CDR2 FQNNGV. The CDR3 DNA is TGTGCCAGCAGCTTAGAAAGGGAAGAGACCCAGTACTTC. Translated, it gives CASSLEREETQYF.

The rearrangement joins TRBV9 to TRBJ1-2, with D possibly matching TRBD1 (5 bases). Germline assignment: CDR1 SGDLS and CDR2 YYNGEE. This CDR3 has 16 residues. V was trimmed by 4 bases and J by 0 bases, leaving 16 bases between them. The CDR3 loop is CASSFHMGGTNYGYTF. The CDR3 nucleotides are TGTGCCAGCAGCTTCCACATGGGGGGTACTAACTATGGCTACACCTTC.

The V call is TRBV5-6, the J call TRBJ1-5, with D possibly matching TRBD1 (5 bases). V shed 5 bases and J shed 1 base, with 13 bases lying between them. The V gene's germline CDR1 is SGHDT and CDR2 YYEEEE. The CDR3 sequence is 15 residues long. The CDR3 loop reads CASSQGRVSNQPQHF. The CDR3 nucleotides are TGTGCCAGCAGTCAAGGCAGGGTGAGCAATCAGCCCCAGCATTTT.

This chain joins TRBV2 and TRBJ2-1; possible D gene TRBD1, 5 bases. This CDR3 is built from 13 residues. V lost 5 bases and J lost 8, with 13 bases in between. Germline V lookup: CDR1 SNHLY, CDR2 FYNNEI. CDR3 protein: CASSPQGFDEQFF. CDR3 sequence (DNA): TGTGCCAGCAGTCCGCAGGGTTTCGATGAGCAGTTCTTC.